Listed below are T cell receptor beta chains from one sample, sequenced in a study of blood T cells in healthy people across ages. TCRdb reprocessed the 5' RACE reads with MiXCR, giving one entry per CDR3 protein. The sample has around 780,000 distinct CDR3 sequences; about a quarter are singletons. This sample was also put to use in a study of T cells of mothers and their children.

Material for sequencing was blood. These receptors originate from a boy younger than 18 in good health. Both conserved end residues are part of each CDR3. The D gene is left open where the match is weak. Clone size, where shown, is once, few, many, or a class for clones that have expanded.

abundance | j_gene | d_gene | v_gene | CDR3aa | CDR3nt
NA | TRBJ2-2 | NA | TRBV7-9 | CASGQGITGELFF | TGTGCCAGCGGGCAGGGAATCACCGGGGAGCTGTTTTTT
few | TRBJ2-5 | NA | TRBV10-3 | CAISQDSSQETQYF | TGTGCCATCAGCCAAGACAGTTCCCAAGAGACCCAGTACTTC
few | TRBJ2-5 | TRBD2 | TRBV12-3/TRBV12-4 | CASRRTSGGQGETQYF | TGTGCCAGCAGGCGGACTAGCGGGGGCCAAGGAGAGACCCAGTACTTC
few | TRBJ1-2 | NA | TRBV28 | CASTFPRGDYGYTF | TGTGCCAGCACCTTCCCTCGGGGGGATTATGGCTACACCTTC
NA | TRBJ1-1 | NA | TRBV27 | CASSLGVVGRASSEAFF | TGTGCCAGCAGTCTCGGGGTGGTGGGCAGGGCTTCATCAGAAGCTTTCTTT
NA | TRBJ2-3 | NA | TRBV29-1 | CSVEGRGQGLMDTQYF | TGCAGCGTTGAAGGCCGAGGACAGGGACTAATGGATACGCAGTATTTT
few | TRBJ2-5 | NA | TRBV3-1 | CASSQEWGSSGETQHF | TGTGCCAGCAGCCAAGAATGGGGCTCCTCCGGTGAGACCCAGCACTTC
NA | TRBJ2-5 | NA | TRBV29-1 | CSVEDYGLGETQYF | TGCAGCGTTGAAGATTACGGGTTGGGAGAGACCCAGTACTTC
few | TRBJ2-7 | NA | TRBV15 | CATSRGGQGVYEQYF | TGTGCCACCAGCAGAGGAGGGCAGGGCGTCTACGAGCAGTACTTC
few | TRBJ2-7 | TRBD1 | TRBV6-5 | CASGHRDRSYEQYF | TGTGCCAGCGGGCATCGGGACAGATCCTACGAGCAGTACTTC
few | TRBJ2-1 | NA | TRBV4-2 | CASSQVVDRPSNEQFF | TGTGCCAGCAGCCAAGTAGTAGACAGGCCCTCGAATGAGCAGTTCTTC
few | TRBJ1-1 | NA | TRBV24-1 | CATSDASEGNTEAFF | TGTGCCACCAGTGATGCCTCTGAGGGCAACACTGAAGCTTTCTTT
NA | TRBJ1-6 | TRBD1 | TRBV27 | CASSLDRERAPLHF | TGTGCCAGCAGTTTAGACAGGGAAAGGGCACCCCTCCACTTT
NA | TRBJ1-1 | TRBD1 | TRBV25-1 | CASSRGAGGAAYTEAFF | TGTGCCAGCAGCAGGGGGGCAGGGGGCGCGGCATATACTGAAGCTTTCTTT
NA | TRBJ1-2 | TRBD1 | TRBV4-1 | CASSQVQGVANYGYTF | TGCGCCAGCAGCCAAGTCCAGGGGGTAGCTAACTATGGCTACACCTTC
few | TRBJ1-6 | TRBD1 | TRBV4-1 | CASRSPGTGSSYNSPLHF | TGCGCCAGCAGAAGTCCCGGGACAGGCAGCTCCTATAATTCACCCCTCCACTTT
few | TRBJ2-3 | NA | TRBV6-1 | CASRLRVERDTQYF | TGTGCCAGCAGGCTGAGGGTAGAAAGGGATACGCAGTATTTT
NA | TRBJ2-7 | NA | TRBV14 | CASSQDFSLEQYF | TGTGCCAGCAGCCAAGATTTCTCGCTCGAGCAGTACTTC
few | TRBJ2-5 | TRBD1 | TRBV27 | CAGSTNRGEAETQYF | TGTGCCGGCAGTACCAACAGGGGGGAAGCAGAGACCCAGTACTTC
NA | TRBJ1-2 | TRBD1 | TRBV12-3/TRBV12-4 | CASSDGTAYGYTF | TGTGCCAGCAGTGACGGGACAGCCTATGGCTACACCTTC